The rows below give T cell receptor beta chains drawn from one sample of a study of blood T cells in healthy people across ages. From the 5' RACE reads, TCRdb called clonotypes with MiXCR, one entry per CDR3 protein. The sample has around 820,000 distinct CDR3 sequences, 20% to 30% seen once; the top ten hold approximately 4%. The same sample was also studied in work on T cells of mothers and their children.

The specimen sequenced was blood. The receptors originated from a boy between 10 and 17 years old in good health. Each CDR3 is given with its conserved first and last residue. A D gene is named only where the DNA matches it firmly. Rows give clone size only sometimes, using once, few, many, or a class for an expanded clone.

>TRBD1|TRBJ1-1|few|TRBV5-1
CASSFTTGAVNTEAFF
TGCGCCAGCAGCTTTACCACAGGGGCAGTGAACACTGAAGCTTTCTTT
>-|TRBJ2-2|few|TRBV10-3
CAIRGGSNTGELFF
TGTGCCATCAGAGGGGGTTCGAACACCGGGGAGCTGTTTTTT
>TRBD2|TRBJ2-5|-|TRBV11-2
CASSIAGLETQYF
TGTGCCAGCAGCATAGCGGGTCTAGAGACCCAGTACTTC
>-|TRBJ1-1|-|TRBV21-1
CASSARQTGTEAFF
TGTGCCAGCAGCGCAAGACAGACGGGCACTGAAGCTTTCTTT
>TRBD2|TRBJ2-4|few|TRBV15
CATSRASGGARGNIQYF
TGTGCCACCAGCAGGGCTAGCGGGGGGGCTAGGGGAAACATTCAGTACTTC
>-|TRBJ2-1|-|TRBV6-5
CASSYTLTALPTSNEQFF
TGTGCCAGCAGTTACACTTTGACAGCCCTCCCTACAAGCAATGAGCAGTTCTTC
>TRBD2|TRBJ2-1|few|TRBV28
CASSSFRLAGDEQFF
TGTGCCAGCAGTTCCTTTAGACTAGCGGGAGATGAGCAGTTCTTC
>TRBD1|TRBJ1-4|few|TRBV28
CASSTGTGGFNEKLFF
TGTGCCAGCAGCACCGGGACAGGGGGTTTTAATGAAAAACTGTTTTTT
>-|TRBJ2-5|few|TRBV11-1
CASSLAARPGETQYF
TGTGCCAGCAGCTTAGCGGCGAGGCCGGGGGAGACCCAGTACTTC
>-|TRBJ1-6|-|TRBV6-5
CASRSGRDNSPLHF
TGTGCCAGCAGGTCGGGACGCGATAATTCACCCCTCCACTTT
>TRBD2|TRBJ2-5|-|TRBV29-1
CSGDGGATETQYF
TGCAGCGGGGACGGGGGGGCTACAGAGACCCAGTACTTC
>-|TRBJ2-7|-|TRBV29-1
CSVEGVRGETKQYF
TGCAGCGTTGAAGGGGTCAGGGGAGAAACGAAGCAGTACTTC
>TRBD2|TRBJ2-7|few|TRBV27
CASSLGLAGRDEQYF
TGTGCCAGCAGTCTCGGACTAGCGGGTCGCGACGAGCAGTACTTC
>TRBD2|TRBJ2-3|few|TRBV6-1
CASRKIAGGPTDTQYF
TGTGCCAGCAGGAAGATAGCGGGGGGCCCCACAGATACGCAGTATTTT
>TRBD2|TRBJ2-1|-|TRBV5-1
CASSLDSRGGSDEQFF
TGCGCCAGCAGCTTGGACTCGCGGGGGGGCTCCGATGAGCAGTTCTTC
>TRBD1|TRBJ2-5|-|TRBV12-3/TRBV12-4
CASLATGGRKTQYF
TGTGCCAGCCTAGCTACAGGGGGCAGGAAGACCCAGTACTTC
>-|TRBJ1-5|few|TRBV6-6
CASTERGTYSNQPQHF
TGTGCCAGCACCGAGAGGGGAACCTATAGCAATCAGCCCCAGCATTTT
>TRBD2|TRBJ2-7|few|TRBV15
CATSSELAGGREQYF
TGTGCCACCAGCAGCGAGTTAGCGGGAGGACGCGAGCAGTACTTC
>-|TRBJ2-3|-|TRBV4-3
CASSQEPVGGRTDTQYF
TGCGCCAGCAGCCAAGAACCCGTGGGGGGGCGCACAGATACGCAGTATTTT
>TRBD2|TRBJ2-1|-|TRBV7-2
CASSFGFGTRNPNEQFF
TGTGCCAGCAGCTTCGGGTTTGGGACTAGAAATCCCAATGAGCAGTTCTTC
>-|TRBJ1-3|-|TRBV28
CASSLQPGPGNTIYF
TGTGCCAGCAGTTTGCAGCCAGGGCCTGGAAACACCATATATTTT
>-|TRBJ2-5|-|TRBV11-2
CASSLGSTQYF
TGTGCCAGCAGCTTAGGGTCCACCCAGTACTTC
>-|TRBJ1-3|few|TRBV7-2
CASSFGRRGSENTIYF
TGTGCCAGCAGCTTTGGGCGCAGGGGCTCTGAAAACACCATATATTTT
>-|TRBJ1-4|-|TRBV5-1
CASSLMDKTNEKLFF
TGCGCCAGCAGCTTGATGGACAAGACTAATGAAAAACTGTTTTTT